The 27 T cell receptor beta chains in this list originate from one sample, sequenced in a study of blood T cell repertoires in COVID-19. The repertoire was sequenced with immunoSEQ multiplex PCR; TCRdb's copy has only in-frame clones and lacks some. The profile shows about 210,000 clones, around 83% of them singletons. The sample was peripheral blood. These receptors all stem from a woman in her 70s with COVID-19, enrolled during active disease.

The chain couples TRBV28 to TRBJ1-5; 12 nucleotides line up with TRBD1. Germline V gene sequence: CDR1 MDHEN, CDR2 SYDVKM. Trimming cost V 6 bases and J 4 bases; bases outside gene matches: 4. The CDR3 loop spans 15 amino acids. CDR3 sequence reads: CASRRDRGLNQPQHF. The CDR3, as DNA: TGTGCCAGCAGACGGGACAGGGGGCTAAATCAGCCCCAGCATTTT.

The chain links TRBV4-3 to TRBJ1-2; 7 bases line up with TRBD1. The CDR3 covers 13 residues. Germline V gene sequence: CDR1 LGHNA, CDR2 YSLEER. With V trimmed by 2 bases and J by 11 bases, 8 bases remained unmatched. Here the CDR3 reads CASSQYRQGPYTF. The CDR3 DNA reads TGCGCCAGCAGCCAATACAGACAGGGCCCTTACACCTTC.

The chain has TRBV28 and TRBJ2-7; D perhaps matches TRBD1 (5 bases). Trimming stripped 6 bases from V and 3 bases from J, with 15 bases between. There are 14 residues in the CDR3. Germline lookup yields CDR1 MDHEN and CDR2 SYDVKM. CDR3 region: CASSRGHKNYEQYF. The CDR3 DNA sequence: TGTGCCAGCAGCCGCGGACACAAAAACTACGAGCAGTACTTC.

The chain is built from TRBV29-1 and TRBJ1-1; the D gene is possibly TRBD1 (5 bases). The CDR3 contains 13 residues. CDR1 is SQVTM, CDR2 ANQGSEA, per germline. V gave up 1 base and J gave up 5 bases, with 11 bases separating them. Written as DNA, the CDR3 is TGCAGCGTTGAAGGGACAAGGTCAACTGAAGCTTTCTTT. This translates into CSVEGTRSTEAFF.

Here the CDR3 reads CASSSGANRNTDTQYF. The CDR3 DNA reads TGTGCCAGCAGCTCAGGGGCCAACAGGAACACAGATACGCAGTATTTT. The chain joins TRBV7-2 to TRBJ2-3; TRBD1 might be the D (6 bases). The germline V and J ends were trimmed by 4 bases and 2 bases, with 16 bases remaining between them. Germline CDR1 SGHTA, CDR2 FQGNSA. The CDR3 extends over 16 amino acids.

The genes are TRBV5-1 and TRBJ2-1; 7 nucleotides match TRBD1. The CDR3 is 15 residues long. J was trimmed by 8 bases and V by 6 bases; bases with no gene match: 14. Germline V gene data show CDR1 as SGHRS and CDR2 as YFSETQ. CDR3 sequence: CASNIGTVVFDEQFF. CDR3 in DNA: TGCGCCAGCAACATCGGGACAGTGGTGTTTGATGAGCAGTTCTTC. Full variable domain (missing parts from reference TRBV5-1 and TRBJ2-1): KAGVTQTPRYLIKTRGQQVTLSCSPISGHRSVSWYQQTPGQGLQFLFEYFSETQRNKGNFPGRFSGRQFSNSRSEMNVSTLELGDSALYLCASNIGTVVFDEQFFGPGTRLTVL.

The rearrangement joins TRBV5-4 to TRBJ2-7; 11 positions match TRBD1. Germline V gene lookup returns CDR1 SGHNT and CDR2 YYREEE (reference sequence). This CDR3 comprises 14 residues. V dropped 0 bases and J dropped 6; count of bases not matched to a gene: 2. The CDR3 is CASSLGTGGTEQYF. CDR3 in DNA: TGTGCCAGCAGCTTGGGGACAGGGGGCACCGAGCAGTACTTC.

J is TRBJ2-1 and V is TRBV11-2; no reliable D call. This CDR3 is built from 12 residues. CDR1 is SGHAT and CDR2 is FQNNGV in the germline V gene. V dropped 1 base and J dropped 10 bases, with 8 bases sitting between them. The CDR3 nucleotides are TGTGCCAGCAGCTTAGTTCAGGCGGAGCAGTTCTTC. As protein: CASSLVQAEQFF.

V gene TRBV12-3 or TRBV12-4 combines with J gene TRBJ2-7; 11 bases match TRBD1. With 6 bases clipped from V and 5 bases from J, the junction kept 3 bases outside the gene matches. This CDR3 contains 13 residues. CDR3 loop: CASRGQGAHEQYF. In DNA form, the CDR3 reads TGTGCCAGCAGAGGACAGGGGGCCCACGAGCAGTACTTC.

The V call is TRBV4-1, the J call TRBJ1-1, with D possibly being TRBD1 (5 bases). From germline, CDR1 is MGHRA and CDR2 YSYEKL. The length of the CDR3 is 13 residues. The germline V and J ends were trimmed by 3 bases and 7 bases, with 12 bases remaining between them. The CDR3 region is CASSQRPGNEAFF. CDR3 sequence (DNA): TGCGCCAGCAGCCAGAGACCAGGGAATGAAGCTTTCTTT.

J is TRBJ1-4 and V is TRBV7-2; D is unresolved. The CDR3 runs 15 residues. Looked up from germline, CDR1 is SGHTA and CDR2 is FQGNSA. The germline V and J ends were trimmed by 6 bases and 0 bases, with 11 bases remaining between them. The CDR3 bases are TGTGCCAGCAGTTTACTCTCCGCAACTAATGAAAAACTGTTTTTT. Translated: CASSLLSATNEKLFF.

The chain combines TRBV27 with TRBJ2-7; 7 bases fit TRBD2. Germline V gives CDR1 MNHEY, CDR2 SMNVEV (reference sequence). CDR3 size: 16 residues. The junction had 17 bases not matched to a gene; V was cut back by 5 bases and J by 7 bases. The CDR3 nucleotides read TGTGCCAGCAGTCTTTGGGGGGGGTTTGCTCTGCCGGAGCAGTACTTC. Translated: CASSLWGGFALPEQYF.

V is TRBV7-9 and J is TRBJ1-2; no reliable D call. Germline V gives CDR1 SEHNR, CDR2 FQNEAQ (reference sequence). This CDR3 comprises 14 residues. V was shortened by 4 bases and J by 4 bases, with 13 bases between the two germline ends. In DNA, the CDR3 is TGTGCCAGCAGCTCTTCCACTGCGAGCTATGGCTACACCTTC. Translated, it gives CASSSSTASYGYTF.

The chain is built from TRBV27 and TRBJ2-7; TRBD2 aligns across 10 bases. The CDR3 has 16 residues. CDR1 MNHEY and CDR2 SMNVEV come from the germline V gene (reference sequence). Germline trimming cut 3 bases from V and 2 bases from J; bases unmatched to any gene: 7. In DNA form, the CDR3 reads TGTGCCAGCAGTTTGGAAAGGACTAGCGGAGCCTACGAGCAGTACTTC. Encoded protein: CASSLERTSGAYEQYF.

This clone was detected a few times. The DNA of the CDR3 is TGTGCCAGCACCCGGACAGGGTCGGAAAAACTGTTTTTT. It encodes CASTRTGSEKLFF. This sequence joins TRBV27 and TRBJ1-4; 8 nucleotides match TRBD1. This CDR3 has 13 residues. Trimming took 7 bases from V and 8 from J; bases not matched to a gene: 6. Germline assignment: CDR1 MNHEY and CDR2 SMNVEV (reference sequence).

This clone came up a few times. The chain carries TRBV24-1 and TRBJ2-2; TRBD2 matches 7 bases. Germline V lookup: CDR1 KGHDR, CDR2 SFDVKD. CDR3 size: 15 residues. V trimming: 2 bases; J trimming: 2 bases; junction bases outside the gene matches: 1. The CDR3 sequence is CATSDSSGNTGELFF. CDR3 DNA sequence: TGTGCCACCAGTGATTCTAGCGGAAACACCGGGGAGCTGTTTTTT.

The chain joins TRBV6-2 or TRBV6-3 to TRBJ2-5; 8 bases map to TRBD1. The CDR3 runs 17 residues. Germline CDR1 and CDR2: MNHEY and SVGEGT. V was pared by 4 bases and J by 2 bases, with 12 bases of the junction left unmatched. CDR3 protein: CASSSPRGPNHQETQYF. Written as DNA, the CDR3 is TGTGCCAGCAGTTCGCCCAGGGGGCCAAATCATCAAGAGACCCAGTACTTC.

This clone was recorded only once. The chain couples TRBV11-3 to TRBJ2-2; 10 bases are shared with TRBD1. This CDR3 is built from 16 residues. V trimming: 3 bases; J trimming: 3 bases; junction bases outside the gene matches: 4. The germline gives CDR1 SGHNT, CDR2 YENEEA. The CDR3 sequence is CASSFRQGADTGELFF. The CDR3 bases are TGTGCCAGCAGCTTTAGACAGGGGGCGGACACCGGGGAGCTGTTTTTT.

The CDR3 DNA reads TGTGCCAGCAGTAACAACTACGAGCAGTACTTC. Translation: CASSNNYEQYF. This chain uses TRBV6-6 with TRBJ2-7; the D is unclear. Germline lookup yields CDR1 MNHNY and CDR2 SVGAGI (reference sequence). With 5 bases removed from V and 3 bases from J, the gap between germline ends came to 5 bases. This CDR3 has 11 residues.

This chain joins TRBV7-2 and TRBJ2-4; 7 nucleotides match TRBD1. Germline V lookup: CDR1 SGHTA, CDR2 FQGNSA. V shed 5 bases, J shed 2 bases, and the junction held 6 bases outside the gene matches. This CDR3 has 15 residues. The CDR3 sequence is CASSPNRGPKNIQYF. DNA of the CDR3: TGTGCCAGCAGCCCAAACAGGGGACCCAAAAACATTCAGTACTTC.

This chain uses TRBV2 with TRBJ2-5; no reliable D call. Trimming took off 4 bases at V and 3 bases at J, with 6 bases between the two ends. CDR3 length equals 12 residues. Germline CDR1 reads SNHLY; CDR2 reads FYNNEI. Written as DNA, the CDR3 is TGTGCCAGCAGTGTCGCGGAAGAGACCCAGTACTTC. Residues: CASSVAEETQYF.

V usage is TRBV28 and J usage is TRBJ2-7, with a possible D match to TRBD2 (5 bases). V lost 6 bases to trimming and J lost 3 bases, with 18 bases between them. Germline values: CDR1 MDHEN, CDR2 SYDVKM. This CDR3 has 15 residues. CDR3 region: CASRGASGRGYEQYF. In nucleotides, the CDR3 is TGTGCCAGCAGGGGAGCCTCGGGCCGCGGCTACGAGCAGTACTTC.

The chain employs TRBV7-9 and TRBJ1-5; 8 bases are a match to TRBD1. V was pared by 5 bases and J by 5 bases, with 2 bases of the junction left unmatched. This CDR3 contains 13 residues. Germline lookup yields CDR1 SEHNR and CDR2 FQNEAQ (reference sequence). CDR3 in amino acids: CASSPTGDQPQHF. The DNA of the CDR3 is TGTGCCAGCAGCCCGACAGGGGATCAGCCCCAGCATTTT.

The V gene is TRBV6-2 or TRBV6-3, the J gene TRBJ2-3, with 12 bases lining up with TRBD2. The germline V gene encodes CDR1 MNHEY and CDR2 SVGEGT. With V trimmed by 4 bases and J by 4 bases, 6 bases remained unmatched. The CDR3 consists of 16 residues. CDR3 DNA sequence: TGTGCCAGCAGTTCCCGACTAGCGGGAGAAGCAGATACGCAGTATTTT. This sequence encodes CASSSRLAGEADTQYF.

The gene calls are TRBV6-2 or TRBV6-3 and TRBJ2-1; tentatively, D is TRBD1 (6 bases). The germline gives CDR1 MNHEY, CDR2 SVGEGT. V lost 6 bases, J lost 4 bases, and 10 bases lay in between. The length of the CDR3 is 13 residues. CDR3 DNA sequence: TGTGCCAGCAGCCGGGACACTTACAATGAGCAGTTCTTC. It yields the protein CASSRDTYNEQFF.

V and J are TRBV29-1 and TRBJ2-5, with D possibly matching TRBD1 (5 bases). Germline CDR1 and CDR2: SQVTM and ANQGSEA. The CDR3 has 13 residues. V was shortened by 4 bases and J by 5 bases, with 14 bases between the two germline ends. CDR3: CSVGDMGRETQYF. The CDR3 bases are TGCAGCGTTGGAGACATGGGGCGGGAGACCCAGTACTTC.

This clone was counted only a few times. The chain joins TRBV24-1 to TRBJ2-6, with D hard to call. CDR1 KGHDR and CDR2 SFDVKD come from the germline V gene. There are 13 residues in the CDR3. Trimming took 6 bases from V and 2 from J, leaving 4 bases between them. The CDR3 nucleotides are TGTGCCACCAGTCAGGCTGGGGCCAACGTCCTGACTTTC. It yields the protein CATSQAGANVLTF.